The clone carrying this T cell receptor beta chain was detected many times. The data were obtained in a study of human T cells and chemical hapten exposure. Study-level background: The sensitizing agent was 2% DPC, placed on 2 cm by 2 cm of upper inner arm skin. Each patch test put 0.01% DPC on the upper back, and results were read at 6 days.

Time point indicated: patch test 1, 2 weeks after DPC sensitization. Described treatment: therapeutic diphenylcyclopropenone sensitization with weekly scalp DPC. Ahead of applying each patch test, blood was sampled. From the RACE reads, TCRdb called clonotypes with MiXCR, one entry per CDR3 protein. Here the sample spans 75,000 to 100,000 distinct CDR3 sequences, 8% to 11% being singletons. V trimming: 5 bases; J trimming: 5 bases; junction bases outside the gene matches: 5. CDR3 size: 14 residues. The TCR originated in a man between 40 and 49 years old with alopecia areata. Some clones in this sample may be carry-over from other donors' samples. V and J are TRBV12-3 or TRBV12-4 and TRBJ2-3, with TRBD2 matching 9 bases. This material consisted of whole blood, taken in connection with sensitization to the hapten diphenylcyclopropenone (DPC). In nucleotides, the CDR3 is TGTGCCAGCAGTCCCTTAGCGGGAGAAGATACGCAGTATTTT. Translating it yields CASSPLAGEDTQYF.